This T cell receptor (beta chain) was documented in a study of T cell responses to AZD1222 COVID-19 vaccine. Germline V gene data show CDR1 as SGHTA and CDR2 as FQGNSA. This CDR3 contains 18 residues. V lost 5 bases to trimming and J lost 6 bases, with 29 bases between them. The method was immunoSEQ multiplex PCR; TCRdb's version includes in-frame clones alone and lacks a portion of them. Among 150,000 to 200,000 clones listed, 90% to 95% were seen once. Sample: peripheral blood, taken 28 days after the second AZD1222 dose. This receptor was identified in an adult who received the AZD1222 COVID-19 vaccine. The chain employs TRBV7-2 and TRBJ2-7, with TRBD2 as a possible D gene (5 bases). The CDR3 sequence is CASSPGRFQGISDGEQYF. CDR3 DNA: TGTGCCAGCAGCCCCGGACGGTTCCAAGGTATTAGCGACGGCGAGCAGTACTTC.